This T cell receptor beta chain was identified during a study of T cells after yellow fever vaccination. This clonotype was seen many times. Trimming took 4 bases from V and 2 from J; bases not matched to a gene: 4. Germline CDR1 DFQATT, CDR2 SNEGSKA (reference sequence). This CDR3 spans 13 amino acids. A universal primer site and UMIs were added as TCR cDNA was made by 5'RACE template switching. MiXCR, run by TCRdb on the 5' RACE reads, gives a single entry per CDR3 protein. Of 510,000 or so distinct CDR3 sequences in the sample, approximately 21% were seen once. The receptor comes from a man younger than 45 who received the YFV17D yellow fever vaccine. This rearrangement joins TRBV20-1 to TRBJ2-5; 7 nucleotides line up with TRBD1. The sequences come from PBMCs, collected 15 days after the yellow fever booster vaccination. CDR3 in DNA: TGCAGTGCTATCTCGACAGGGCAAGAGACCCAGTACTTC. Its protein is CSAISTGQETQYF.